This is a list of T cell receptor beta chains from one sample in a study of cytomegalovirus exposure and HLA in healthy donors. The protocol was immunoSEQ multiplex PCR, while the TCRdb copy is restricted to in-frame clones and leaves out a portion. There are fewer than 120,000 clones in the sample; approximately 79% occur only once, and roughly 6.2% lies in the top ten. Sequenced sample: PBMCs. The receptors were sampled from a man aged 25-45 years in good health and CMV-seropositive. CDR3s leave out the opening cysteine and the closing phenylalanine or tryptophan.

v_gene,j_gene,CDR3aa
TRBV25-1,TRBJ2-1,ASSEWTSGTDEQF
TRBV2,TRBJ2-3,ASGVRVAGGETSDTQY
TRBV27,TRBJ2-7,ASSPSSYEQY
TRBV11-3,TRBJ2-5,ASSLVGKGEETQY
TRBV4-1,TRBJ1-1,ASSQEGPVAF
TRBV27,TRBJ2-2,ASSPGTGSSGELF
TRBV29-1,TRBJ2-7,SGGRFGTTYEQY
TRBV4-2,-,ASSQVAYEQY
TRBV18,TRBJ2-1,ASSPSRSTGGLYNEQF
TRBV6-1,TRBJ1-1,ASSPRVVRTEAF
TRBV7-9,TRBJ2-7,ASSRTSGYEQY
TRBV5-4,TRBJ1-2,ASSLDRGDGYT
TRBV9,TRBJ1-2,ASSVVTGGNYGYT
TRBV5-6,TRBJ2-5,ASSLGAGAPLLETQY
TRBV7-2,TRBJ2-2,ASSFGRGTGELF
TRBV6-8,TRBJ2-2,ASSYSRGVTGELF
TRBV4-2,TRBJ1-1,ASSQTDREFAEAF
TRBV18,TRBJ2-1,ASSPGSGGDEQF
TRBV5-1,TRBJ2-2,ASSLGRPGTGELF
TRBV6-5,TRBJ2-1,ASSRDRGNHEQF
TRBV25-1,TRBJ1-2,ASRSGGGYT
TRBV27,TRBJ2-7,ASAAYRESSYEQY
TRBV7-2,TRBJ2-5,ASSLGGRETQY
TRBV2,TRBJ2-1,ASSEVLAGGSYNEQF
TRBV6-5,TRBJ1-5,ASSRDRGQPQH
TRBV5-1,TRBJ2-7,ASSLGNSGDLAEQY
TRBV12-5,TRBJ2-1,ASGLARLAGGRHEQF
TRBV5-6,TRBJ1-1,ASSFGQGNTEAF
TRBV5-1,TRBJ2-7,ASSSSYEQY
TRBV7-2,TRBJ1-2,ASSPDRGRVGYGYT
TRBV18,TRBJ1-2,ASSPTETGVYGYT
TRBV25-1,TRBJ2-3,ASNRRGAHTQY
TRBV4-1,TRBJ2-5,ASSQDYLAGGGGETQY
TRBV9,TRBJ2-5,ASSAAGTSLETQY
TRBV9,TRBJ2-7,ASSPQTGSYEQY
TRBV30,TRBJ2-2,AWEPGQASPGELF
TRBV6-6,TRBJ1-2,ASSYSRGNYGYT
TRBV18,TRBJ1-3,ASSRTTGSGNTIY
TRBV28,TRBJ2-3,ASTEAGKGADTQY
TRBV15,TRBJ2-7,ATSRDGEQGAGQY
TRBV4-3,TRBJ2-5,ASSQTDSGQGMETQY
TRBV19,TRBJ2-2,ASSDWLATGELF
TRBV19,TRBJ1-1,ASSIGATEAF
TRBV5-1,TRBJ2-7,ASSATVAGGTYEQY
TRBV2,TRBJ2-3,ASSEMVRGGTDTQY
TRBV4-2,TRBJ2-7,ASSQDGTGGDFYEQY
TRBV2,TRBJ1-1,ASTSHGQSNTEAF
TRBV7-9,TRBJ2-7,ASSLVAGGDEQY
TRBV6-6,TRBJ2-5,ASSQSRGRETQY
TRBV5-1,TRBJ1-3,ASSLDRSSGNTIY
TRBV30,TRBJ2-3,AWSTGSDTQY
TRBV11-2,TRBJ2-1,ASSFLAGVNEQF
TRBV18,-,ASSDSYEQY
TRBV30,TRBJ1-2,AYRGENYGYT
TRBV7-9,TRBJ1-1,ASSFGGNTEAF
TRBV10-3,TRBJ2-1,AITRTSGSNEQF
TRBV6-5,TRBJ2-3,ASSSGLAGGTDTQY
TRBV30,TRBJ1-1,AWRGQGVGRTEAF